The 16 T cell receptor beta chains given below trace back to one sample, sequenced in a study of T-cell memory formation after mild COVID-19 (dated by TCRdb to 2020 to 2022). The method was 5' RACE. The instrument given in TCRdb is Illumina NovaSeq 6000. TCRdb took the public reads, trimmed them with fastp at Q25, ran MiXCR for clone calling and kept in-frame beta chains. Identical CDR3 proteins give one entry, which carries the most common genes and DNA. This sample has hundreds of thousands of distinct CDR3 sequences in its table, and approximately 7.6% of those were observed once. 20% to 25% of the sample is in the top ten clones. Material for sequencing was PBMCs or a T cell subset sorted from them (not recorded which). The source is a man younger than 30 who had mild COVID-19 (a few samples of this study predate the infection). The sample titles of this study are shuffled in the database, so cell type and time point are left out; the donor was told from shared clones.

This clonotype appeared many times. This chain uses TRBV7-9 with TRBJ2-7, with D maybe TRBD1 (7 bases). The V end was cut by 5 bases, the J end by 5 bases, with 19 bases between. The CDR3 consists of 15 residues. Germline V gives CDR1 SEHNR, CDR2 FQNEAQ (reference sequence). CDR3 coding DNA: TGTGCCAGCAGCCAGGGGGGCAGGATGGGCCACGAGCAGTACTTC. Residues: CASSQGGRMGHEQYF.

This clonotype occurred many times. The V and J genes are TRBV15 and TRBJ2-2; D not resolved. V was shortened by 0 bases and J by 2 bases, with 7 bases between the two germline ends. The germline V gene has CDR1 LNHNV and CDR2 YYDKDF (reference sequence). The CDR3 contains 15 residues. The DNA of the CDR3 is TGTGCCACCAGCAGAGATCGAACTAACACCGGGGAGCTGTTTTTT. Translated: CATSRDRTNTGELFF.

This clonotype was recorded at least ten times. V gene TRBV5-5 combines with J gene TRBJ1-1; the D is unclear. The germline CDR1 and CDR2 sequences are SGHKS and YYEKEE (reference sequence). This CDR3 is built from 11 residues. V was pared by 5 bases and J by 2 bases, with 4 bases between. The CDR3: CASRDNTEAFF. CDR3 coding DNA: TGTGCCAGCAGGGACAACACTGAAGCTTTCTTT. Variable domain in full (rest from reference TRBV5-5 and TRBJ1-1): DAGVTQSPTHLIKTRGQQVTLRCSPISGHKSVSWYQQVLGQGPQFIFQYYEKEERGRGNFPDRFSARQFPNYSSELNVNALLLGDSALYLCASRDNTEAFFGQGTRLTVV.

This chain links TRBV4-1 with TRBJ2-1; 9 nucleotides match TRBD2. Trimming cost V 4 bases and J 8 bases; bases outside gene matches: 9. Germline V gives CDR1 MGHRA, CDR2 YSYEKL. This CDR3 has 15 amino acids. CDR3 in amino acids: CASSRVAGGLDEQFF. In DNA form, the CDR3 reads TGCGCCAGCAGCCGGGTGGCGGGGGGGCTCGATGAGCAGTTCTTC.

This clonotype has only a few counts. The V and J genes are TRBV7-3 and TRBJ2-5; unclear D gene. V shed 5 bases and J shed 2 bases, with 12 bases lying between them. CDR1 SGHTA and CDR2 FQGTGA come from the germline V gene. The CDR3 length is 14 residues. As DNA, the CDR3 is TGTGCCAGCAGCCCGGACGGCTGGCAAGAGACCCAGTACTTC. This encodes CASSPDGWQETQYF.

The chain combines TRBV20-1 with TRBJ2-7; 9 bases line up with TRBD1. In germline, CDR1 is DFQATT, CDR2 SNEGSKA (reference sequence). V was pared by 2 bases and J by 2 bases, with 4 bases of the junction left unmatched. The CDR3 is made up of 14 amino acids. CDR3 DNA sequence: TGCAGTGCTAGAAGCCGGGACAGGGCCTACGAGCAGTACTTC. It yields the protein CSARSRDRAYEQYF.

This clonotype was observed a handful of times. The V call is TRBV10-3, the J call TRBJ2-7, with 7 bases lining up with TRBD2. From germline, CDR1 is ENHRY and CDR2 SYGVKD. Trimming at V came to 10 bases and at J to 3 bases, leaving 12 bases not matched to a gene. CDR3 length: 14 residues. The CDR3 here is CATWGGTVNYEQYF. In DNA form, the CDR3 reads TGTGCCACCTGGGGGGGGACGGTGAACTACGAGCAGTACTTC.

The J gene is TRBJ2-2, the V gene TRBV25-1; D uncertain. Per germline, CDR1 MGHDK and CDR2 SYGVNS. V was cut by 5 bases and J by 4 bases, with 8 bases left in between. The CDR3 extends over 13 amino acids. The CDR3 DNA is TGTGCCAGCAGTACACAGACCACCGGGGAGCTGTTTTTT. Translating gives CASSTQTTGELFF.

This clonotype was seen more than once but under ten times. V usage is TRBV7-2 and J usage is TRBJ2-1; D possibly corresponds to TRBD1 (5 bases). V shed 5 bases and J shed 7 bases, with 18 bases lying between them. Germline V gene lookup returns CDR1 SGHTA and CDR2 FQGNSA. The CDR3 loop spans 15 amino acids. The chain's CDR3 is CASSPDKRGRNEQFF. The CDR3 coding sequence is TGTGCCAGCAGCCCGGACAAAAGGGGTCGAAATGAGCAGTTCTTC.

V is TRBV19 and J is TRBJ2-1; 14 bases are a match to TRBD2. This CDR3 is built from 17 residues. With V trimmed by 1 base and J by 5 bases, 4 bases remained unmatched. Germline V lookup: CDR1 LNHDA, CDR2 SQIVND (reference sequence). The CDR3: CASSIGLAGGLNNEQFF. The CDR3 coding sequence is TGTGCCAGTAGTATAGGACTAGCGGGGGGGTTGAACAATGAGCAGTTCTTC. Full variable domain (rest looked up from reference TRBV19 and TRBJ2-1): DGGITQSPKYLFRKEGQNVTLSCEQNLNHDAMYWYRQDPGQGLRLIYYSQIVNDFQKGDIAEGYSVSREKKESFPLTVTSAQKNPTAFYLCASSIGLAGGLNNEQFFGPGTRLTVL.

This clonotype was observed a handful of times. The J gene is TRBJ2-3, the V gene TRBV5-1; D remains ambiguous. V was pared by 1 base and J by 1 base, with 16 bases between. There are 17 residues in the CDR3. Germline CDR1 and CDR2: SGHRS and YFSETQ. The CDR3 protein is CASSLSRHILGTDTQYF. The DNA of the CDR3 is TGCGCCAGCAGCTTGTCAAGACATATACTCGGCACAGATACGCAGTATTTT.

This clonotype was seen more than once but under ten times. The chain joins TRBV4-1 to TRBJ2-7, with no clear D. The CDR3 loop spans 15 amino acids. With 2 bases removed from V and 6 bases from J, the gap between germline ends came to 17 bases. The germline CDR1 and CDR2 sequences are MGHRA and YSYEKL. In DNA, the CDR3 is TGCGCCAGCAGCCAACTAGACCCTATCGGCGGCGAGCAGTACTTC. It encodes CASSQLDPIGGEQYF.

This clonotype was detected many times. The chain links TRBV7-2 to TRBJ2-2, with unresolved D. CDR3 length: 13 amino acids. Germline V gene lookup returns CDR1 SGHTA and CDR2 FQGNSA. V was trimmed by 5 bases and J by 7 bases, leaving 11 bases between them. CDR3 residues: CASSDNVDGELFF. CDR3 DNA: TGTGCCAGCAGCGATAATGTAGACGGGGAGCTGTTTTTT.

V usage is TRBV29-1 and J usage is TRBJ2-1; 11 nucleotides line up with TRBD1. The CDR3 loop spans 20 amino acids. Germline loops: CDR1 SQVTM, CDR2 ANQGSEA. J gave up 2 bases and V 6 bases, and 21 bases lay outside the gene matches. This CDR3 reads CSVPPRFSDGQGAPYNEQFF. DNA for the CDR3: TGCAGCGTCCCCCCCCGCTTCAGCGACGGACAGGGGGCCCCCTACAATGAGCAGTTCTTC.

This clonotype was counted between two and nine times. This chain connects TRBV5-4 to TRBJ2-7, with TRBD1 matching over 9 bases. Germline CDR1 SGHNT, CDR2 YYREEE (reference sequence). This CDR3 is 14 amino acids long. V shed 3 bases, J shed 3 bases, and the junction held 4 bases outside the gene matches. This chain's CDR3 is CASSSGGQGYEQYF. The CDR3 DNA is TGTGCCAGCAGCTCGGGGGGACAGGGCTACGAGCAGTACTTC.

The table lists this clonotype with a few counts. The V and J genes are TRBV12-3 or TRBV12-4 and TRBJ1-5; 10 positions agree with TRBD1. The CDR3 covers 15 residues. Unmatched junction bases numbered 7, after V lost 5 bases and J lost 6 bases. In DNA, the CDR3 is TGTGCCAGCAGTCCTCGGACAGGGGGAATTCAGCCCCAGCATTTT. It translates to CASSPRTGGIQPQHF.